These 29 T cell receptor beta chains share one sample of origin, sequenced in a study of T cell responses to AZD1222 COVID-19 vaccine. The protocol was immunoSEQ multiplex PCR, while the TCRdb copy is restricted to in-frame clones and leaves out a portion. The table shows more than 110,000 clones, with more than 85% occurring only once. Sequences were derived from peripheral blood, sampled on day 0 of AZD1222 vaccination. The origin of the receptors is an adult in good health.

The chain is built from TRBV30 and TRBJ1-1, with D hard to call. CDR3 size: 13 residues. Germline CDR1 reads GTSNPN; CDR2 reads SVGIG (reference sequence). The V end was cut by 4 bases, the J end by 4 bases, with 13 bases between. CDR3 DNA: TGTGCCTGGATTAAGCCTGCGGGCACTGAAGCTTTCTTT. Its translation is CAWIKPAGTEAFF.

This sequence joins TRBV18 and TRBJ1-6; D possibly corresponds to TRBD1 (5 bases). The CDR3 consists of 14 residues. The germline V gene encodes CDR1 KGHSH and CDR2 LQKENI. V lost 4 bases, J lost 10 bases, and 14 bases lay in between. In DNA form, the CDR3 reads TGTGCCAGCTCACTGGGGGACCGGGGCTCACCCCTCCACTTT. This codes for CASSLGDRGSPLHF.

The V gene is TRBV11-2, the J gene TRBJ2-5; D may be TRBD1 (6 bases). Germline V gene sequence: CDR1 SGHAT, CDR2 FQNNGV. This CDR3 spans 13 amino acids. V lost 5 bases and J 6 bases, leaving 13 bases between the germline ends. CDR3: CASSIGGLQTQYF. The CDR3 region has the DNA TGTGCCAGCAGCATAGGGGGTCTACAGACCCAGTACTTC.

The chain joins TRBV28 to TRBJ1-2, with D tentatively TRBD1 (6 bases). The CDR3 extends over 14 amino acids. Germline V gene lookup returns CDR1 MDHEN and CDR2 SYDVKM. V lost 7 bases, J lost 8 bases, and 20 bases lay in between. Here the CDR3 DNA reads TGTGCCAGCACCGAGTTTCTAGGGGGAAGAGGCTACACCTTC. Residues: CASTEFLGGRGYTF.

The chain has TRBV6-1 and TRBJ1-5; D gene unclear. Germline V gives CDR1 MNHNS, CDR2 SASEGT. Deletions cut 1 base from V and 3 bases from J, with 10 bases between. The CDR3 runs 15 residues. Here the CDR3 DNA reads TGTGCCAGCAGTGAAGTGTGGGCCTACAATCAGCCCCAGCATTTT. This gives the protein CASSEVWAYNQPQHF.

The chain employs TRBV7-8 and TRBJ2-5; D not certain. The CDR3 has 13 amino acids. The ends were cut back, 1 base at V and 5 bases at J, with 8 bases in the middle. CDR1 is SGHVS, CDR2 FQNEAQ, per germline. The CDR3 protein is CASSLGRRETQYF. CDR3 sequence (DNA): TGTGCCAGCAGCTTAGGGCGTCGGGAGACCCAGTACTTC. The variable domain in full, completed from reference TRBV7-8 and TRBJ2-5, reads GAGVSQSPRYKVAKRGQDVALRCDPISGHVSLFWYQQALGQGPEFLTYFQNEAQLDKSGLPSDRFFAERPEGSVSTLKIQRTQQEDSAVYLCASSLGRRETQYFGPGTRLLVL.

The chain joins TRBV4-3 to TRBJ2-2; a weak D match, TRBD1 (6 bases). This CDR3 is 17 amino acids long. Trimming left V 3 bases short and J 1 base short, with 15 bases between. The germline gives CDR1 LGHNA, CDR2 YSLEER. The CDR3 loop reads CASSHLILRGNTGELFF. CDR3 sequence (DNA): TGCGCCAGCAGCCACCTAATACTCAGGGGGAACACCGGGGAGCTGTTTTTT.

The rearrangement uses TRBV28 and TRBJ1-2; D is undetermined. V gave up 5 bases and J gave up 4 bases, with 20 bases separating them. From germline, CDR1 is MDHEN and CDR2 SYDVKM. This CDR3 has 16 residues. The CDR3 loop reads CASSEVGSADSYGYTF. The CDR3 DNA reads TGTGCCAGCAGTGAGGTTGGCTCGGCAGACTCCTATGGCTACACCTTC.

The genes are TRBV6-5 and TRBJ2-5; TRBD2 matches at 8 bases. The V segment lost 6 bases and the J segment 5 bases; nucleotides outside the gene matches: 8. The CDR3 covers 14 residues. Germline lookup yields CDR1 MNHEY and CDR2 SVGAGI. CDR3 in amino acids: CASRLGLAWETQYF. In DNA form, the CDR3 reads TGTGCCAGCAGATTAGGACTAGCATGGGAGACCCAGTACTTC.

The V and J genes are TRBV7-2 and TRBJ1-1; tentative D call: TRBD1 (6 bases). V was clipped by 3 bases and J by 0 bases, with 8 bases between them. CDR1 is SGHTA, CDR2 FQGNSA, per germline. There are 14 residues in the CDR3. In DNA form, the CDR3 reads TGTGCCAGCAGCTTCACAGGGTTGAACACTGAAGCTTTCTTT. As protein: CASSFTGLNTEAFF.

The sample holds a few counts of this clone. The J gene is TRBJ2-7, the V gene TRBV2, with no clear D. This CDR3 contains 12 residues. Germline assignment: CDR1 SNHLY and CDR2 FYNNEI. V was trimmed by 6 bases and J by 4 bases, leaving 10 bases between them. The CDR3 protein is CASRPTQYEQYF. In DNA, the CDR3 is TGTGCCAGCAGGCCCACTCAATACGAGCAGTACTTC.

This clone was seen a single time. The rearrangement links TRBV11-3 to TRBJ2-2; 9 nucleotides align to TRBD1. The CDR3 totals 15 residues. CDR1 is SGHNT, CDR2 YENEEA, per germline. V dropped 5 bases and J dropped 6; count of bases not matched to a gene: 7. The CDR3 sequence is CASSRSRQGAGELFF. The CDR3 nucleotides read TGTGCCAGCAGCCGATCCCGACAGGGGGCCGGGGAGCTGTTTTTT.

The chain carries TRBV19 and TRBJ1-4; D is uncertain. CDR1 and CDR2 from the germline V gene are LNHDA and SQIVND (reference sequence). CDR3 length: 14 amino acids. The V end was cut by 3 bases, the J end by 10 bases, with 15 bases between. CDR3 region: CASSISDSPGKLFF. CDR3 DNA sequence: TGTGCCAGTAGTATTAGCGACTCCCCGGGAAAACTGTTTTTT.

This clone was picked up one time. V usage is TRBV6-1 and J usage is TRBJ1-3; D remains unclear. Deletions cut 2 bases from V and 0 bases from J, with 11 bases between. The V gene's germline CDR1 is MNHNS and CDR2 SASEGT. The CDR3 length is 16 residues. The CDR3 loop reads CASSEWLGNSGNTIYF. The DNA for the CDR3 is TGTGCCAGCAGTGAATGGCTGGGAAACTCTGGAAACACCATATATTTT.

The genes are TRBV18 and TRBJ2-7; D uncertain. The CDR3 extends over 13 amino acids. Germline V gene sequence: CDR1 KGHSH, CDR2 LQKENI. The V end lost 0 bases, the J end lost 1 base, and 4 bases lay between the germline ends. The DNA for the CDR3 is TGTGCCAGCTCACCACCAGCATCCTACGAGCAGTACTTC. Protein: CASSPPASYEQYF.

This clone was counted only a few times. The chain links TRBV20-1 to TRBJ1-2; D gene unclear. Germline V CDR1 and CDR2: DFQATT, SNEGSKA (reference sequence). CDR3 size: 10 residues. V dropped 3 bases and J dropped 8 bases, with 7 bases sitting between them. The CDR3, as DNA: TGCAGTGCTAGTTCCCGGGGCTACACCTTC. Translation: CSASSRGYTF.

The chain carries TRBV9 and TRBJ2-7; D is unclear. The CDR3 consists of 12 residues. Trimming pared 4 bases from V and 0 bases from J, leaving 5 bases between. Germline CDR1 reads SGDLS; CDR2 reads YYNGEE. CDR3 residues: CASSSSSYEQYF. The CDR3 nucleotides are TGTGCCAGCAGCTCCAGCTCCTACGAGCAGTACTTC. Full variable domain (remainder filled in from reference TRBV9 and TRBJ2-7): DSGVTQTPKHLITATGQRVTLRCSPRSGDLSVYWYQQSLDQGLQFLIQYYNGEERAKGNILERFSAQQFPDLHSELNLSSLELGDSALYFCASSSSSYEQYFGPGTRLTVT.

The gene calls are TRBV5-1 and TRBJ1-1; D unresolved. Per germline, CDR1 SGHRS and CDR2 YFSETQ. V lost 5 bases to trimming and J lost 4 bases, with 15 bases between them. The CDR3 sequence is 14 residues long. The CDR3 spells CASSFSTLSTEAFF. The CDR3 nucleotides read TGCGCCAGCAGTTTCTCCACTTTGAGCACTGAAGCTTTCTTT.

This clone was detected only once. V and J are TRBV27 and TRBJ2-2; D call uncertain. Germline V gives CDR1 MNHEY, CDR2 SMNVEV (reference sequence). V lost 3 bases and J 4 bases, leaving 9 bases between the germline ends. The CDR3 runs 14 residues. The CDR3 coding sequence is TGTGCCAGCAGTTTGGGCAGAGTCACCGGGGAGCTGTTTTTT. It specifies CASSLGRVTGELFF.

The V call is TRBV4-1, the J call TRBJ2-7, with 7 bases identical to TRBD1. CDR1 and CDR2 (germline): MGHRA, YSYEKL. CDR3 length: 15 amino acids. Trimming took 4 bases from V and 3 from J; bases not matched to a gene: 9. The CDR3 sequence is CASSPDPGQSYEQYF. The CDR3 DNA is TGCGCCAGCAGCCCAGACCCGGGACAGAGCTACGAGCAGTACTTC.

This rearrangement joins TRBV10-2 to TRBJ1-1, with TRBD1 as a possible D gene (5 bases). The CDR3 extends over 15 amino acids. With 6 bases removed from V and 0 bases from J, the gap between germline ends came to 14 bases. CDR1 is WSHSY, CDR2 SAAADI, per germline. CDR3 sequence (DNA): TGCGCCAGCAGGGGGGGGGACGGACTGAACACTGAAGCTTTCTTT. It specifies CASRGGDGLNTEAFF.

The rearrangement uses TRBV7-9 and TRBJ1-1, with 7 bases that match TRBD1. Germline V lookup: CDR1 SEHNR, CDR2 FQNEAQ (reference sequence). V shed 4 bases, J shed 3 bases, and the junction held 2 bases outside the gene matches. This CDR3 is 13 amino acids long. CDR3 residues: CASSSDRDTEAFF. The DNA of the CDR3 is TGTGCCAGCAGCTCCGACAGGGACACTGAAGCTTTCTTT.

This rearrangement joins TRBV7-9 to TRBJ1-4; tentatively, D is TRBD1 (5 bases). Germline loops: CDR1 SEHNR, CDR2 FQNEAQ (reference sequence). Trimming removed 5 bases at V and 8 bases at J, with 18 bases between. The CDR3 length is 15 residues. The CDR3 is CASSRMGGKAEKLFF. Here the CDR3 DNA reads TGTGCCAGCAGCAGAATGGGGGGGAAAGCGGAAAAACTGTTTTTT.

This clone was recorded once. The V and J genes are TRBV11-1 and TRBJ2-1, with D possibly called TRBD1 or TRBD2 (7 bases each). V lost 7 bases and J 4 bases, leaving 14 bases between the germline ends. Germline lookup yields CDR1 SGHAT and CDR2 FQDESV (reference sequence). This CDR3 has 14 amino acids. CDR3 residues: CASTSQGGYNEQFF. CDR3 DNA sequence: TGTGCCAGCACCTCCCAGGGGGGGTACAATGAGCAGTTCTTC.

The rearrangement links TRBV5-1 to TRBJ2-7, with D perhaps TRBD2 (6 bases). Trimming cost V 1 base and J 3 bases, with 17 bases left between them. The CDR3 loop spans 16 amino acids. The V gene's germline CDR1 is SGHRS and CDR2 YFSETQ. The CDR3 DNA reads as TGCGCCAGCAGCTTGTTGAAGGGAGGAGGGTACTACGAGCAGTACTTC. It specifies CASSLLKGGGYYEQYF.

The J gene is TRBJ2-2, the V gene TRBV5-4; 7 bases line up with TRBD2. The CDR3 has 15 amino acids. Trimming removed 5 bases from V and 0 bases from J; junction bases left unmatched: 4. The V gene's germline CDR1 is SGHNT and CDR2 YYREEE (reference sequence). The CDR3 DNA reads TGTGCCAGCAGGGAGGGAGGGACGAACACCGGGGAGCTGTTTTTT. It yields the protein CASREGGTNTGELFF. The entire variable domain, with the rest obtained from reference TRBV5-4 and TRBJ2-2, is as follows: ETGVTQSPTHLIKTRGQQVTLRCSSQSGHNTVSWYQQALGQGPQFIFQYYREEENGRGNFPPRFSGLQFPNYSSELNVNALELDDSALYLCASREGGTNTGELFFGEGSRLTVL.

The chain carries TRBV27 and TRBJ2-2, with D hard to call. Per the germline V gene, CDR1 is MNHEY and CDR2 is SMNVEV (reference sequence). The CDR3 has 15 amino acids. The V end was cut by 6 bases, the J end by 4 bases, with 15 bases between. CDR3 sequence reads: CASSHSRSGTGELFF. The CDR3 DNA is TGTGCCAGCAGCCATTCTAGAAGTGGCACCGGGGAGCTGTTTTTT.

This chain joins TRBV27 and TRBJ2-3; 7 bases map to TRBD1. V was pared by 5 bases and J by 6 bases, with 2 bases of the junction left unmatched. The germline V gene has CDR1 MNHEY and CDR2 SMNVEV (reference sequence). The CDR3 extends over 12 amino acids. In nucleotides, the CDR3 is TGTGCCAGCAGTCTACAGGGGGATACGCAGTATTTT. Translation: CASSLQGDTQYF.

Comments on this clone: Other nucleotide sequences from this sample produce the same CDR3. For the CDR3, the DNA is TGTGCCAGCAGCTTAACAGGGAACACTGAAGCTTTCTTT. The encoded protein is CASSLTGNTEAFF. The genes are TRBV7-3 and TRBJ1-1; no clear D gene. Germline-derived CDR1 and CDR2 are SGHTA and FQGTGA. The ends were cut back, 0 bases at V and 1 base at J, with 3 bases in the middle. This CDR3 comprises 13 residues.